This section outlines one T cell receptor (beta chain) sequence together with its context. The sample is drawn from a study of cytomegalovirus exposure and HLA in healthy donors. The V gene lost 3 bases and the J gene lost 4 bases, with 25 bases spanning the gap. Germline assignment: CDR1 MDHEN and CDR2 SYDVKM. The CDR3 is made up of 19 amino acids. This PCR relied on a set of 60 Vbeta primers and 13 Jbeta primers. Assay used: immunoSEQ multiplex PCR; TCRdb lists only in-frame clones, some missing. The sample consists of about 140,000 clones, around 82% of them appearing once. The TCR originated in a man aged 18 to 29 in good health and CMV-seropositive. The sample taken for sequencing was PBMCs. The chain uses TRBV28 and TRBJ1-5, with D hard to call. CDR3 sequence: CASSFRLTDGAPLNQPQHF. CDR3 nucleotides: TGTGCCAGCAGTTTCCGTCTAACTGACGGAGCCCCTCTTAATCAGCCCCAGCATTTT.